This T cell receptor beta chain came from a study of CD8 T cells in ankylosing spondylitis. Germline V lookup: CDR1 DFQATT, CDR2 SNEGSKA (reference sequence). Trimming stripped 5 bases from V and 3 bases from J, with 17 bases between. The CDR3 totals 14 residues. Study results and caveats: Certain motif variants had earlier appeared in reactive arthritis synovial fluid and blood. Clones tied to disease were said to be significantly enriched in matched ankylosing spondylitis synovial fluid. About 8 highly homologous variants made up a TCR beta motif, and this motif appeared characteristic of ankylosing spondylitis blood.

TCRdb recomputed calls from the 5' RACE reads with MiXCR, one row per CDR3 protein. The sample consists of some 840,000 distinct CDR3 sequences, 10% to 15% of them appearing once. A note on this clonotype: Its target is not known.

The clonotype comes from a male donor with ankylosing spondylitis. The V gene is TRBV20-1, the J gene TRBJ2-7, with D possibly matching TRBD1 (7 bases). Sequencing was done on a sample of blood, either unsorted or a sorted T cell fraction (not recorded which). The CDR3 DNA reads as TGCAGTGCTCTGGGACAGATGGACTACTACGAGCAGTACTTC. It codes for CSALGQMDYYEQYF.